The present entry profiles one TCR beta chain with its context. No antigen is known for it. Clones were sequenced by immunoSEQ multiplex PCR, and TCRdb holds only the in-frame ones, with some missing. This sample has around 1.9 million clones, with about 93% found just once. The record originates from a study of shared clonotypes between healthy human individuals. Study-level points and caveats: Between several donors, naive CD4 clonotypes were shared at a level of about 5%.

In the naive CD8 group, cells lacked CD45RO and were positively selected for CCR7, so terminally differentiated effector memory CD45RA+ cells were left out. The germline V gene has CDR1 LGHNA and CDR2 YNFKEQ. CDR3 length equals 16 residues. The ends were cut back, 0 bases at V and 2 bases at J, with 14 bases in the middle. The chain employs TRBV4-2 and TRBJ2-7, with D perhaps matching TRBD2 (5 bases). The sample comprised naive CD8+ T cells from PBMCs. The receptor was derived from a man between 18 and 29 years old in good health. Some clones in this sample may be carry-over from other donors' samples. CDR3 region: CASSQEGTAAPYEQYF. CDR3 bases: TGTGCCAGCAGCCAAGAAGGTACAGCGGCACCCTACGAGCAGTACTTC.